These 15 T cell receptor beta chains were sequenced from one sample in a study of OX40 agonist ivuxolimab in advanced cancers. Produced via immunoSEQ multiplex PCR; TCRdb's table is partial and in-frame only. The sample has about 81,000 clones, 85% to 95% seen once. Sequences were derived from CD4+ or CD8+ T cells sorted from blood, sampled in a trial of the OX40 agonist ivuxolimab. These receptors were collected from an adult with an advanced solid tumor such as melanoma, head and neck, liver or kidney cancer.

The chain has TRBV11-2 and TRBJ2-3; D possibly matches TRBD1 or TRBD2 (5 bases each). V gave up 5 bases and J gave up 5 bases, with 17 bases separating them. CDR1 and CDR2 from the germline V gene are SGHAT and FQNNGV. This CDR3 contains 15 residues. The CDR3 sequence: CASSPRGAPIDTQYF. The DNA of the CDR3 is TGTGCCAGCAGCCCCCGAGGGGCGCCTATAGATACGCAGTATTTT.

This clone was observed a single time. The chain is built from TRBV7-2 and TRBJ2-1, with 8 bases matching TRBD2. CDR3 length: 16 residues. The germline CDR1 and CDR2 sequences are SGHTA and FQGNSA. Unmatched junction bases numbered 13, after V lost 5 bases and J lost 7 bases. The CDR3 is CASSLMDRGRRNEQFF. CDR3 in DNA: TGTGCCAGCAGCCTGATGGATCGCGGGAGGCGGAATGAGCAGTTCTTC.

The chain combines TRBV19 with TRBJ1-2; TRBD1 might be the D (6 bases). CDR1 LNHDA and CDR2 SQIVND come from the germline V gene (reference sequence). CDR3 size: 16 residues. V was pared by 6 bases and J by 0 bases, with 17 bases between. The DNA of the CDR3 is TGTGCCAGTAGGGGAGGACAGCCTTCCACTAACTATGGCTACACCTTC. Encoded protein: CASRGGQPSTNYGYTF.

The rearrangement links TRBV9 to TRBJ1-1; 12 bases fit TRBD1. Germline V gene lookup returns CDR1 SGDLS and CDR2 YYNGEE. The CDR3 is 17 residues long. Germline trimming cut 5 bases from V and 4 bases from J; bases unmatched to any gene: 12. The CDR3 nucleotides are TGTGCCAGCAGTCATAATCCGGGACAGGGGGCGGTCACTGAAGCTTTCTTT. It codes for CASSHNPGQGAVTEAFF.

The chain uses TRBV4-1 and TRBJ2-2, with D hard to call. Trimming removed 2 bases at V and 7 bases at J, with 17 bases between. The CDR3 runs 16 residues. CDR1 is MGHRA and CDR2 is YSYEKL in the germline V gene. The CDR3 DNA follows: TGCGCCAGCAGCCAAAGGACCCCCACCGATTACGGGGAGCTGTTTTTT. Translating gives CASSQRTPTDYGELFF.

Only one count was recorded for this clone. Within the sample, other DNA sequences also encode this same CDR3. The chain has TRBV7-3 and TRBJ2-1, with 13 bases identical to TRBD2. The length of the CDR3 is 15 residues. Germline V gene data show CDR1 as SGHTA and CDR2 as FQGTGA. Germline trimming cut 5 bases from V and 4 bases from J; bases unmatched to any gene: 2. CDR3 coding DNA: TGTGCCAGCAGCCCGGGACTAGCGGGGTACAATGAGCAGTTCTTC. This sequence encodes CASSPGLAGYNEQFF.

The chain is built from TRBV18 and TRBJ1-3; 7 nucleotides align to TRBD1. Trimming took 5 bases from V and 0 from J; bases not matched to a gene: 4. The CDR3 runs to 15 residues. CDR1 and CDR2 (germline): KGHSH, LQKENI. CDR3 sequence reads: CASSKGQSSGNTIYF. DNA of the CDR3: TGTGCCAGCTCAAAGGGACAGAGCTCTGGAAACACCATATATTTT.

The rearrangement links TRBV27 to TRBJ1-1; weak D call: TRBD1 (6 bases). Germline V CDR1 and CDR2: MNHEY, SMNVEV (reference sequence). Trimming left V 3 bases short and J 6 bases short, with 14 bases between. This CDR3 spans 14 amino acids. This CDR3 reads CASSFGGEGAEAFF. DNA of the CDR3: TGTGCCAGCAGTTTCGGGGGGGAGGGGGCTGAAGCTTTCTTT.

The rearrangement links TRBV4-1 to TRBJ1-2; 9 positions agree with TRBD1. The J segment lost 5 bases and the V segment lost 0 bases, leaving 10 bases of the junction unmatched. Germline V lookup: CDR1 MGHRA, CDR2 YSYEKL. This CDR3 comprises 17 residues. CDR3 sequence reads: CASSQEGGGQGLYGYTF. The CDR3 coding sequence is TGCGCCAGCAGCCAAGAAGGCGGGGGACAGGGTTTATATGGCTACACCTTC.

This rearrangement joins TRBV25-1 to TRBJ1-1, with D perhaps TRBD1 (6 bases). Trimming cost V 6 bases and J 2 bases, with 16 bases left between them. CDR1 and CDR2 from the germline V gene are MGHDK and SYGVNS. The CDR3 runs to 15 residues. CDR3 in amino acids: CASSPPGGANTEAFF. Written as DNA, the CDR3 is TGTGCCAGCAGCCCTCCGGGGGGGGCAAACACTGAAGCTTTCTTT.

The chain uses TRBV25-1 and TRBJ2-5; a weak D match, TRBD1 (5 bases). V lost 5 bases to trimming and J lost 1 base, with 8 bases between them. CDR3 length: 13 amino acids. From germline, CDR1 is MGHDK and CDR2 SYGVNS. Written as DNA, the CDR3 is TGTGCCAGCAGTTGGCAGGGCCAAGAGACCCAGTACTTC. This codes for CASSWQGQETQYF. Full variable domain (remainder filled in from reference TRBV25-1 and TRBJ2-5): EADIYQTPRYLVIGTGKKITLECSQTMGHDKMYWYQQDPGMELHLIHYSYGVNSTEKGDLSSESTVSRIRTEHFPLTLESARPSHTSQYLCASSWQGQETQYFGPGTRLLVL.

The chain recombines TRBV6-5 with TRBJ2-2; possible D gene TRBD1, 5 bases. Germline CDR1 MNHEY, CDR2 SVGAGI. The V end was cut by 0 bases, the J end by 6 bases, with 5 bases between. The CDR3 is made up of 13 amino acids. Here the CDR3 DNA reads TGTGCCAGCAGTTACTCCAGGGCCGGGGAGCTGTTTTTT. Its protein is CASSYSRAGELFF.

The chain employs TRBV5-1 and TRBJ2-3; 8 bases are shared with TRBD1. The CDR3 has 18 amino acids. V lost 0 bases to trimming and J lost 0 bases; unmatched junction nucleotides: 9. The germline V gene encodes CDR1 SGHRS and CDR2 YFSETQ. CDR3 DNA: TGCGCCAGCAGCTTGGCCTCGTTCGACAGGGGAAGCACAGATACGCAGTATTTT. Translation: CASSLASFDRGSTDTQYF.

This clone was detected only once. The chain joins TRBV28 to TRBJ1-5; 7 positions match TRBD1. The CDR3 has 16 amino acids. With V trimmed by 1 base and J by 4 bases, 7 bases remained unmatched. CDR1 MDHEN and CDR2 SYDVKM come from the germline V gene. The CDR3 loop is CASSLLWAGGNQPQHF. CDR3 DNA sequence: TGTGCCAGCAGTTTATTATGGGCAGGGGGAAATCAGCCCCAGCATTTT.

CDR3 DNA: TGTGCCACCAGCAGAGGACACGACACATATGGCTACACCTTC. Translating it yields CATSRGHDTYGYTF. The V and J genes are TRBV15 and TRBJ1-2; D gene ambiguous. The CDR3 is 14 amino acids. Germline CDR1 LNHNV, CDR2 YYDKDF (reference sequence). V shed 1 base and J shed 5 bases, with 11 bases lying between them.